A single T cell receptor beta chain is shown here with its context. Germline CDR1 SQVTM, CDR2 ANQGSEA. The V and J ends lost 2 bases and 4 bases respectively, with 11 bases between them. CDR3 length: 13 residues. This entry belongs to a study of CD8+ T cells in alopecia areata. Study-level background: Treated patients were scored for severity by percent of scalp affected.

Treatment noted: oral pan-JAK inhibitor, 5-10 mg twice daily. Alopecia areata patients provided lesional scalp punch biopsies and peripheral blood, both collected for the study. Reverse transcribed after extraction, RNA yielded cDNA as the sequencing template. Using immunoSEQ multiplex PCR, the repertoire was profiled, and TCRdb retains in-frame clones only, with some absent. The sample yields some 240,000 clones, about 58% seen once. This specimen consisted of CD4+ T cells sorted from blood, obtained at week 4, from a patient treated with tofacitinib. This TCR was sampled from a human donor with alopecia areata. The chain recombines TRBV29-1 with TRBJ1-2, with D unresolved. Written as DNA, the CDR3 is TGCAGCGTTGAATGGCAGAGATCCTATGGCTACACCTTC. Protein: CSVEWQRSYGYTF. Supplemented by reference TRBV29-1 and TRBJ1-2, the full variable domain reads SAVISQKPSRDICQRGTSLTIQCQVDSQVTMMFWYRQQPGQSLTLIATANQGSEATYESGFVIDKFPISRPNLTFSTLTVSNMSPEDSSIYLCSVEWQRSYGYTFGSGTRLTVV.